The 30 T cell receptor beta chains below all came from one sample that was sequenced in a study of T cell responses to AZD1222 COVID-19 vaccine. The assay was immunoSEQ multiplex PCR, and TCRdb's table has in-frame clones only and misses some. The top ten hold approximately 3.5% of the sample, which has 110,000 to 150,000 clones, 92% seen once. Source: peripheral blood, taken 28 days after the second AZD1222 dose. The receptors stem from an adult who received the AZD1222 COVID-19 vaccine.

V usage is TRBV5-8 and J usage is TRBJ2-7; tentative D call: TRBD1 (5 bases). This CDR3 spans 15 amino acids. V was shortened by 0 bases and J by 4 bases, with 14 bases between the two germline ends. Germline CDR1 and CDR2: SGHTS and YDEGEE. The CDR3: CASSLAGQGTYEQYF. The CDR3 DNA follows: TGTGCCAGCAGCTTGGCCGGGCAGGGAACTTACGAGCAGTACTTC.

V gene TRBV7-9 combines with J gene TRBJ1-2; unclear D gene. The germline V gene encodes CDR1 SEHNR and CDR2 FQNEAQ (reference sequence). Trimming pared 1 base from V and 2 bases from J, leaving 11 bases between. The length of the CDR3 is 15 residues. In nucleotides, the CDR3 is TGTGCCAGCAGCTTAGATGGACGGGTGAACTATGGCTACACCTTC. Translating it yields CASSLDGRVNYGYTF.

This clone was picked up one time. The chain joins TRBV2 to TRBJ2-5; D may be TRBD1 or TRBD2 (5 bases each). Trimming shortened V by 6 bases and J by 4 bases, and 12 bases separated the two germline ends. The CDR3 contains 13 residues. Per the germline V gene, CDR1 is SNHLY and CDR2 is FYNNEI. CDR3 amino acids: CASRGDDGETQYF. The CDR3 DNA is TGTGCCAGCAGGGGGGACGATGGAGAGACCCAGTACTTC.

The chain is built from TRBV7-2 and TRBJ1-3; 8 nucleotides align to TRBD1. The CDR3 is 15 residues long. Per the germline V gene, CDR1 is SGHTA and CDR2 is FQGNSA. V dropped 5 bases and J dropped 4; count of bases not matched to a gene: 7. The CDR3 coding sequence is TGTGCCAGCAGCCAGTGGACAGGGAGCGGAAACACCATATATTTT. Translation gives CASSQWTGSGNTIYF.

The chain joins TRBV30 to TRBJ1-5; D possibly corresponds to TRBD1 (6 bases). The CDR3 runs 12 residues. CDR1 is GTSNPN, CDR2 SVGIG, per germline (reference sequence). The CDR3 loop is CAHGQLGQPQHF. The CDR3 DNA follows: TGTGCACATGGACAGCTGGGGCAGCCCCAGCATTTT. Full variable domain (missing parts from reference TRBV30 and TRBJ1-5): SQTIHQWPATLVQPVGSPLSLECTVEGTSNPNLYWYRQAAGRGLQLLFYSVGIGQISSEVPQNLSASRPQDRQFILSSKKLLLSDSGFYLCAHGQLGQPQHFGDGTRLSIL.

V is TRBV11-2 and J is TRBJ1-1; 9 nucleotides align to TRBD1. The CDR3 covers 15 residues. The V segment lost 5 bases and the J segment 1 base; nucleotides outside the gene matches: 5. CDR1 is SGHAT and CDR2 is FQNNGV in the germline V gene. The CDR3 DNA reads as TGTGCCAGCAGCATACGGACAGGGGAGAACACTGAAGCTTTCTTT. Translation: CASSIRTGENTEAFF.

In this sample, this clone turned up once. The J gene is TRBJ2-4, the V gene TRBV7-9; the D call may be TRBD1 or TRBD2 (5 bases each). The CDR3 loop spans 13 amino acids. Germline V gene data show CDR1 as SEHNR and CDR2 as FQNEAQ (reference sequence). The V end lost 2 bases, the J end lost 7 bases, and 9 bases lay between the germline ends. CDR3 region: CASSLLGTNIQYF. CDR3 nucleotides: TGTGCCAGCAGCTTATTAGGGACGAACATTCAGTACTTC.

V gene TRBV5-1 combines with J gene TRBJ2-7, with TRBD2 matching over 11 bases. With 4 bases clipped from V and 4 bases from J, the junction kept 4 bases outside the gene matches. Germline loops: CDR1 SGHRS, CDR2 YFSETQ. The CDR3 has 14 residues. The CDR3 spells CASSTGLAGYEQYF. DNA for the CDR3: TGCGCCAGCAGCACAGGACTAGCGGGTTACGAGCAGTACTTC.

The genes are TRBV7-3 and TRBJ2-3; no clear D. CDR3 length: 16 amino acids. V was cut by 2 bases and J by 0 bases, with 12 bases left in between. Germline V CDR1 and CDR2: SGHTA, FQGTGA. In DNA, the CDR3 is TGTGCCAGCAGCTTAGACTGGGCGGATAGCACAGATACGCAGTATTTT. This sequence encodes CASSLDWADSTDTQYF.

CDR3 DNA sequence: TGTGCCAGCAGCTCAGACCCGTCCTACAATGAGCAGTTCTTC. Its protein is CASSSDPSYNEQFF. The V gene is TRBV28, the J gene TRBJ2-1; no definite D call. Germline CDR1 is MDHEN and CDR2 is SYDVKM. The length of the CDR3 is 14 residues. Trimming cost V 6 bases and J 1 base, with 10 bases left between them.

The chain combines TRBV6-2 or TRBV6-3 with TRBJ1-6; D perhaps matches TRBD1 (6 bases). V lost 4 bases and J lost 6, with 10 bases in between. The CDR3 spans 14 residues. The germline V gene has CDR1 MNHEY and CDR2 SVGEGT. CDR3 amino acids: CASSSTGVNSPLHF. CDR3 coding DNA: TGTGCCAGCAGTTCGACAGGAGTTAATTCACCCCTCCACTTT.

This rearrangement joins TRBV7-2 to TRBJ2-1, with no clear D. CDR1 and CDR2 (germline): SGHTA, FQGNSA. This CDR3 has 12 amino acids. V gave up 4 bases and J gave up 9 bases, with 10 bases separating them. The CDR3 region is CASSSVAIEQFF. The CDR3, as DNA: TGTGCCAGCAGCTCGGTAGCAATTGAGCAGTTCTTC.

The rearrangement links TRBV19 to TRBJ1-5; D unclear. The CDR3 has 14 amino acids. V was pared by 9 bases and J by 6 bases, with 18 bases between. Germline V gives CDR1 LNHDA, CDR2 SQIVND (reference sequence). CDR3 coding DNA: TGTGCCAGCCGAACTACAGCGAGATCTCAGCCCCAGCATTTT. This codes for CASRTTARSQPQHF.

This clone was seen only a few times. The genes are TRBV10-1 and TRBJ2-7; D remains unclear. V gave up 2 bases and J gave up 7 bases, with 6 bases separating them. The germline CDR1 and CDR2 sequences are WNHNN and SYGVQD (reference sequence). The CDR3 has 11 amino acids. CDR3 sequence (DNA): TGCGCCAGCAGTGAGGGCCGTGAGCAGTACTTC. Its translation: CASSEGREQYF.

This clone was seen a single time. This CDR3 reads CASSATGENQPQHF. For the CDR3, the DNA is TGTGCCAGCAGCGCTACAGGGGAGAATCAGCCCCAGCATTTT. J is TRBJ1-5 and V is TRBV9; 7 bases map to TRBD1. This CDR3 has 14 residues. CDR1 and CDR2 from the germline V gene are SGDLS and YYNGEE. V shed 3 bases and J 4 bases; nucleotides not matched to a gene: 4.

CDR3 nucleotides: TGTGCCAGCAGCTTAGTAAGGGGCCACTCACCCCTCCACTTT. Translated: CASSLVRGHSPLHF. The genes are TRBV11-2 and TRBJ1-6, with a tentative D call TRBD1 (5 bases). The V end lost 1 base, the J end lost 10 bases, and 11 bases lay between the germline ends. The CDR3 runs to 14 residues. Looked up from germline, CDR1 is SGHAT and CDR2 is FQNNGV.

The chain uses TRBV5-4 and TRBJ2-1; 7 bases agree with TRBD1. Trimming at V came to 2 bases and at J to 7 bases, leaving 12 bases not matched to a gene. CDR1 and CDR2 (germline): SGHNT, YYREEE (reference sequence). The length of the CDR3 is 16 residues. The CDR3 sequence is CASSFPGTRGKNEQFF. In DNA form, the CDR3 reads TGTGCCAGCAGCTTCCCCGGGACCAGGGGGAAGAATGAGCAGTTCTTC.

This clone appeared many times. The V gene is TRBV6-2 or TRBV6-3, the J gene TRBJ1-1; TRBD1 matches 10 bases. Germline V CDR1 and CDR2: MNHEY, SVGEGT. The CDR3 totals 16 residues. The trim removed 2 bases at V and 0 bases at J, leaving 3 bases unmatched. The CDR3 protein is CASSYGGQGMNTEAFF. The CDR3 DNA follows: TGTGCCAGCAGTTACGGGGGACAGGGGATGAACACTGAAGCTTTCTTT.

In its sample, this clone was seen once. The chain carries TRBV24-1 and TRBJ1-2; D unresolved. Trimming shortened V by 4 bases and J by 6 bases, and 8 bases separated the two germline ends. CDR3 length: 12 residues. Germline V gene data show CDR1 as KGHDR and CDR2 as SFDVKD. In nucleotides, the CDR3 is TGTGCCACCAGTGAGGTTGGTCATGGCTACACCTTC. Translating gives CATSEVGHGYTF.

This chain connects TRBV7-8 to TRBJ1-1, with D possibly TRBD1 on 6 matching bases. V was trimmed by 5 bases and J by 5 bases, leaving 12 bases between them. Germline lookup yields CDR1 SGHVS and CDR2 FQNEAQ. The CDR3 is 13 amino acids. CDR3 residues: CASSPQGGTEAFF. The CDR3 DNA sequence: TGTGCCAGCAGCCCACAGGGTGGTACTGAAGCTTTCTTT.

This chain joins TRBV27 and TRBJ1-2; D gene ambiguous. This CDR3 is built from 14 residues. Germline V lookup: CDR1 MNHEY, CDR2 SMNVEV (reference sequence). The V end was cut by 0 bases, the J end by 3 bases, with 8 bases between. CDR3 coding DNA: TGTGCCAGCAGTTTATCTGGTGGGGACTATGGCTACACCTTC. It codes for CASSLSGGDYGYTF.

The rearrangement links TRBV4-3 to TRBJ2-4; D remains ambiguous. Trimming removed 1 base at V and 12 bases at J, with 13 bases between. The germline V gene encodes CDR1 LGHNA and CDR2 YSLEER. The CDR3 is 13 amino acids. CDR3: CASSQGFTRPQYF. Here the CDR3 DNA reads TGCGCCAGCAGCCAAGGGTTTACTCGACCTCAGTACTTC.

This rearrangement joins TRBV19 to TRBJ1-6, with D uncertain. The CDR3 is 13 amino acids. The germline gives CDR1 LNHDA, CDR2 SQIVND (reference sequence). Trimming shortened V by 6 bases and J by 11 bases, and 14 bases separated the two germline ends. DNA for the CDR3: TGTGCCAGTAGCAGCTCCCGCCATCCACCCCTCCACTTT. It specifies CASSSSRHPPLHF.

The CDR3 DNA sequence: TGTGCCATCACTAAGGGGGGCAATTCACCCCTCCACTTT. It codes for CAITKGGNSPLHF. The rearrangement uses TRBV10-3 and TRBJ1-6, with a weak D call TRBD1 (6 bases). V was clipped by 7 bases and J by 7 bases, with 11 bases between them. The CDR3 is 13 residues long. Per germline, CDR1 ENHRY and CDR2 SYGVKD.

The chain recombines TRBV27 with TRBJ1-6; D remains ambiguous. CDR1 is MNHEY and CDR2 is SMNVEV in the germline V gene (reference sequence). The CDR3 length is 12 residues. The V end was cut by 3 bases, the J end by 8 bases, with 5 bases between. CDR3 residues: CASSFRYSPLHF. CDR3 in DNA: TGTGCCAGCAGTTTCAGATATTCACCCCTCCACTTT.

This clone was seen once. The J gene is TRBJ2-3, the V gene TRBV4-1, with a tentative D call TRBD2 (5 bases). Germline CDR1 reads MGHRA; CDR2 reads YSYEKL. Between the trimmed V and J ends, which lost 1 base and 0 bases, there was a span of 11 bases. This CDR3 comprises 16 residues. The CDR3 region is CASSQGEGPSTDTQYF. The CDR3 bases are TGCGCCAGCAGCCAAGGCGAGGGCCCTAGCACAGATACGCAGTATTTT.

This clone was detected once. The chain is built from TRBV5-4 and TRBJ2-1, with 11 positions matching TRBD2. The ends lost 2 bases at V and 3 bases at J; junction bases unmatched: 1. Germline lookup yields CDR1 SGHNT and CDR2 YYREEE (reference sequence). The CDR3 covers 15 residues. CDR3 protein: CASSFGTSGYNEQFF. CDR3 nucleotides: TGTGCCAGCAGCTTCGGGACTAGCGGCTACAATGAGCAGTTCTTC.

The chain uses TRBV6-2 or TRBV6-3 and TRBJ2-1, with a tentative D call TRBD2 (6 bases). Germline CDR1 and CDR2: MNHEY and SVGEGT. V was clipped by 1 base and J by 4 bases, with 11 bases between them. The CDR3 sequence is 15 residues long. Here the CDR3 reads CASSYLRGIYNEQFF. The CDR3 DNA is TGTGCCAGCAGTTACTTACGCGGGATTTACAATGAGCAGTTCTTC.

The chain's CDR3 is CASSPRNIRTGGYEQYF. The CDR3 DNA reads TGTGCCAGCTCACCACGGAACATCAGGACAGGGGGCTACGAGCAGTACTTC. The chain employs TRBV18 and TRBJ2-7; 10 bases agree with TRBD1. Germline-derived CDR1 and CDR2 are KGHSH and LQKENI. This CDR3 contains 17 residues. V shed 1 base and J 3 bases; nucleotides not matched to a gene: 9. The whole variable domain, filled in from reference TRBV18 and TRBJ2-7, reads NAGVMQNPRHLVRRRGQEARLRCSPMKGHSHVYWYRQLPEEGLKFMVYLQKENIIDESGMPKERFSAEFPKEGPSILRIQQVVRGDSAAYFCASSPRNIRTGGYEQYFGPGTRLTVT.

The chain couples TRBV27 to TRBJ2-3, with D unclear. The CDR3 sequence is 13 residues long. Germline V gives CDR1 MNHEY, CDR2 SMNVEV (reference sequence). Trimming cost V 6 bases and J 4 bases, with 11 bases left between them. CDR3 loop: CASSRGISDTQYF. The CDR3 DNA follows: TGTGCCAGCAGCCGTGGGATCTCAGATACGCAGTATTTT.